These 14 T cell receptor beta chains were sequenced from one sample in a study of Graves' ophthalmopathy and Graves' hyperthyroidism. As the template, RNA transcripts were used to amplify TCR beta CDR3 regions. Scientists carried out first-round RT-PCR using HTBI primers and then a second-round multiplex PCR. TCRdb re-called the multiplex PCR reads with MiXCR, one entry per CDR3 protein. The table records about 210,000 distinct CDR3 sequences, approximately 28% of them present only once. Source material: peripheral blood. These receptors all stem from a man in his fifties with Graves' ophthalmopathy.

The gene calls are TRBV2 and TRBJ2-2; D is tentatively TRBD1 or TRBD2 (5 bases each). V dropped 3 bases and J dropped 6 bases, with 11 bases sitting between them. In germline, CDR1 is SNHLY, CDR2 FYNNEI. The length of the CDR3 is 14 residues. The CDR3: CASSERGVAGELFF. The DNA of the CDR3 is TGTGCCAGCAGTGAGAGAGGGGTAGCCGGGGAGCTGTTTTTT.

This clonotype was picked up many times. J is TRBJ1-1 and V is TRBV29-1; D is unclear. Between the trimmed V and J ends, which lost 4 bases and 7 bases, there was a span of 7 bases. CDR3 length: 10 residues. Germline V lookup: CDR1 SQVTM, CDR2 ANQGSEA. Here the CDR3 DNA reads TGCAGCGTTGCGGGTAGTGAAGCTTTCTTT. This gives the protein CSVAGSEAFF.

This clonotype has a count of ten or more. The chain recombines TRBV15 with TRBJ1-5; D may be TRBD1 (6 bases). Trimming pared 3 bases from V and 4 bases from J, leaving 10 bases between. Germline V lookup: CDR1 LNHNV, CDR2 YYDKDF (reference sequence). CDR3 length: 14 residues. The CDR3 DNA sequence: TGTGCCACCAGCAGGTTAGGGGGAAATCAGCCCCAGCATTTT. Protein: CATSRLGGNQPQHF.

This clonotype has a count of ten or more. V usage is TRBV6-1 and J usage is TRBJ1-5; D ambiguous. Per germline, CDR1 MNHNS and CDR2 SASEGT. The CDR3 consists of 12 residues. Trimming stripped 3 bases from V and 5 bases from J, with 5 bases between. CDR3 DNA sequence: TGTGCCAGCAGTGACAGATATCAGCCCCAGCATTTT. This encodes CASSDRYQPQHF.

This clonotype showed up many times. In nucleotides, the CDR3 is TGTGCCAGCAGCCCGGACAGGACAGAGACCCAGTACTTC. This translates into CASSPDRTETQYF. This rearrangement joins TRBV7-8 to TRBJ2-5; 7 positions agree with TRBD1. The V segment lost 5 bases and the J segment 4 bases; nucleotides outside the gene matches: 4. The CDR3 has 13 residues. The V gene's germline CDR1 is SGHVS and CDR2 FQNEAQ.

The chain uses TRBV12-3 or TRBV12-4 and TRBJ1-1; D is ambiguous. Trimming removed 6 bases from V and 3 bases from J, with 8 bases in between. This CDR3 comprises 12 residues. The CDR3 loop reads CASSLGYTEAFF. CDR3 DNA: TGTGCCAGCAGCCTAGGTTACACTGAAGCTTTCTTT.

This clonotype was observed at least ten times. This chain uses TRBV6-1 with TRBJ1-3, with D hard to call. CDR3 length: 13 residues. V was clipped by 6 bases and J by 4 bases, with 10 bases between them. Germline V gene data show CDR1 as MNHNS and CDR2 as SASEGT. The CDR3 region is CASSLRVGNTIYF. The CDR3 bases are TGTGCCAGCAGCCTTCGGGTCGGAAACACCATATATTTT.

This chain uses TRBV11-1 with TRBJ1-5; D possibly corresponds to TRBD1 (5 bases). V was clipped by 0 bases and J by 0 bases, with 9 bases between them. In germline, CDR1 is SGHAT, CDR2 FQDESV (reference sequence). The CDR3 covers 16 residues. CDR3 sequence (DNA): TGTGCCAGCAGCTTAGCGGGGGGGGGTAGCAATCAGCCCCAGCATTTT. It codes for CASSLAGGGSNQPQHF.

The rearrangement uses TRBV20-1 and TRBJ2-5, with D possibly called TRBD1 or TRBD2 (6 bases each). Germline CDR1 reads DFQATT; CDR2 reads SNEGSKA (reference sequence). Between the trimmed V and J ends, which lost 6 bases and 5 bases, there was a span of 22 bases. The CDR3 contains 15 residues. This chain's CDR3 is CSAPRKTWRGETQYF. CDR3 sequence (DNA): TGCAGTGCCCCACGAAAGACATGGAGGGGGGAGACCCAGTACTTC.

The V and J genes are TRBV28 and TRBJ1-2, with D perhaps matching TRBD1 (6 bases). Germline V CDR1 and CDR2: MDHEN, SYDVKM. The CDR3 consists of 16 residues. V gave up 1 base and J gave up 0 bases, with 12 bases separating them. Written as DNA, the CDR3 is TGTGCCAGCAGTTTATATTGGGACACTTCTAACTATGGCTACACCTTC. This translates into CASSLYWDTSNYGYTF.

The gene calls are TRBV4-3 and TRBJ1-2; no firm D call. The germline V gene encodes CDR1 LGHNA and CDR2 YSLEER. Between the trimmed V and J ends, which lost 0 bases and 8 bases, there was a span of 13 bases. This CDR3 has 14 residues. The CDR3 bases are TGCGCCAGCAGCCAAGATCGATGGAACTTCGGCTACACCTTC. Translated, it gives CASSQDRWNFGYTF.

The rearrangement links TRBV7-8 to TRBJ2-3, with 10 bases matching TRBD2. The germline gives CDR1 SGHVS, CDR2 FQNEAQ. The CDR3 runs to 16 residues. V dropped 5 bases and J dropped 6; count of bases not matched to a gene: 11. The CDR3 sequence is CASSPILAGVSDTQYF. Here the CDR3 DNA reads TGTGCCAGCAGCCCTATCCTAGCGGGAGTATCGGATACGCAGTATTTT.

This clonotype came up many times. V gene TRBV12-3 or TRBV12-4 combines with J gene TRBJ1-6, with D perhaps TRBD1 (5 bases). V lost 6 bases and J 7 bases, leaving 13 bases between the germline ends. The CDR3 is made up of 14 amino acids. CDR3 DNA: TGTGCCAGCAGACCCGGGACGGAAAATTCACCCCTCCACTTT. Translated, it gives CASRPGTENSPLHF.

This clonotype has just one count. The chain uses TRBV7-2 and TRBJ2-7, with 7 bases lining up with TRBD2. Germline values: CDR1 SGHTA, CDR2 FQGNSA. The CDR3 length is 14 residues. V was clipped by 3 bases and J by 4 bases; unmatched bases: 6. CDR3 region: CASSFASGKYEQYF. DNA of the CDR3: TGTGCCAGCAGCTTCGCTAGCGGAAAATACGAGCAGTACTTC. Combining the CDR3 with reference TRBV7-2 and TRBJ2-7 gives the whole variable domain GAGVSQSPSNKVTEKGKDVELRCDPISGHTALYWYRQSLGQGLEFLIYFQGNSAPDKSGLPSDRFSAERTGGSVSTLTIQRTQQEDSAVYLCASSFASGKYEQYFGPGTRLTVT.